This TCR beta chain was found in a study of blood T cell repertoires in COVID-19. Background on the study: PBMCs, B-cell-depleted T cells, or T cells were the source of the cDNA or gDNA that made up the material.

The table came from immunoSEQ multiplex PCR; TCRdb's copy has only in-frame clones and leaves some out. The sample consists of under 200,000 clones, around 80% of them appearing once. The sequence was obtained from a woman aged 55 to 70 with acute or convalescent COVID-19. Input material: peripheral blood.

The CDR3 nucleotides are TGTGCCTGGAGTACACAGGTAGCAACTAATGAAAAACTGTTTTTT. This gives the protein CAWSTQVATNEKLFF. The chain employs TRBV30 and TRBJ1-4; maybe TRBD1 (5 bases). Trimming stripped 2 bases from V and 0 bases from J, with 10 bases between. The CDR3 is 15 residues long. Germline V lookup: CDR1 GTSNPN, CDR2 SVGIG (reference sequence). Variable domain in full (rest from reference TRBV30 and TRBJ1-4): SQTIHQWPATLVQPVGSPLSLECTVEGTSNPNLYWYRQAAGRGLQLLFYSVGIGQISSEVPQNLSASRPQDRQFILSSKKLLLSDSGFYLCAWSTQVATNEKLFFGSGTQLSVL.